Below, 12 T cell receptor beta chains from the same sample are listed, as sequenced in a study of blood T cell repertoires in COVID-19. The protocol was immunoSEQ multiplex PCR, while the TCRdb copy is restricted to in-frame clones and leaves out a portion. This sample carries about 200,000 clones, around 85% of them seen once, and the ten largest clones take roughly 2%. The sequencing input was peripheral blood. These receptor sequences come from a woman in her forties or fifties with acute or convalescent COVID-19.

CDR3: CASSYLGGAFF. The CDR3 nucleotides are TGTGCCAGCAGTTACCTGGGGGGAGCTTTCTTT. This chain links TRBV6-5 with TRBJ1-1, with a possible D match to TRBD1 (5 bases). The germline V gene has CDR1 MNHEY and CDR2 SVGAGI. The V gene lost 2 bases and the J gene lost 10 bases, with 8 bases spanning the gap. This CDR3 has 11 amino acids.

This chain uses TRBV30 with TRBJ2-1; D gene ambiguous. Germline CDR1 is GTSNPN and CDR2 is SVGIG (reference sequence). This CDR3 region has 14 residues. V lost 5 bases to trimming and J lost 0 bases, with 11 bases between them. CDR3 bases: TGTGCCTGGGGCAGGCCAAGCTCCTACAATGAGCAGTTCTTC. As protein: CAWGRPSSYNEQFF.

V usage is TRBV27 and J usage is TRBJ2-7; maybe TRBD1 (6 bases). CDR3 length: 15 amino acids. Germline values: CDR1 MNHEY, CDR2 SMNVEV (reference sequence). Trimming cost V 2 bases and J 3 bases, with 14 bases left between them. Here the CDR3 reads CASSLEVGTIYEQYF. DNA of the CDR3: TGTGCCAGCAGTTTAGAGGTAGGGACAATCTACGAGCAGTACTTC.

This rearrangement joins TRBV7-9 to TRBJ2-7; D gene uncertain. The CDR3 consists of 12 residues. Germline assignment: CDR1 SEHNR and CDR2 FQNEAQ (reference sequence). Trimming took 2 bases from V and 4 from J, leaving 6 bases between them. CDR3 in DNA: TGTGCCAGCAGCTTACCCCCGTACGAGCAGTACTTC. Amino acids: CASSLPPYEQYF.

J is TRBJ2-1 and V is TRBV6-5; 7 bases line up with TRBD2. The CDR3 is 15 amino acids. The V and J ends lost 5 bases and 1 base, in that order; junction bases with no gene match: 5. Germline V gene lookup returns CDR1 MNHEY and CDR2 SVGAGI. In nucleotides, the CDR3 is TGTGCCAGCAGTAGAACTAGCGTATCCTACAATGAGCAGTTCTTC. Its protein product is CASSRTSVSYNEQFF.

This chain joins TRBV27 and TRBJ1-5, with no clear D. CDR3 length: 17 residues. The germline gives CDR1 MNHEY, CDR2 SMNVEV (reference sequence). The V gene lost 5 bases and the J gene lost 0 bases, with 17 bases spanning the gap. The chain's CDR3 is CASSPVALVYSNQPQHF. CDR3 in DNA: TGTGCCAGCAGTCCAGTAGCTCTGGTTTATAGCAATCAGCCCCAGCATTTT.

The CDR3 nucleotides are TGTGCCAGCAGTTTATCCGGACAGGGTTCGGGAAACACCATATATTTT. Amino acid sequence: CASSLSGQGSGNTIYF. This chain connects TRBV27 to TRBJ1-3, with 8 nucleotides matching TRBD1. This CDR3 has 16 amino acids. The germline gives CDR1 MNHEY, CDR2 SMNVEV (reference sequence). V lost 0 bases and J lost 4; bases outside the gene matches: 5.

This chain joins TRBV7-9 and TRBJ2-5, with 10 bases that match TRBD2. In germline, CDR1 is SEHNR, CDR2 FQNEAQ (reference sequence). The V segment lost 2 bases and the J segment 7 bases; nucleotides outside the gene matches: 7. The CDR3 is 15 residues long. The CDR3 bases are TGTGCCAGCAGCTTACAGGCTAGCGGGGGCGGGACCCAGTACTTC. Translating gives CASSLQASGGGTQYF.

This sequence joins TRBV10-3 and TRBJ1-5; D possibly corresponds to TRBD1 (5 bases). This CDR3 is 15 amino acids long. V lost 4 bases and J lost 0, with 10 bases in between. CDR1 and CDR2 from the germline V gene are ENHRY and SYGVKD. The CDR3 is CAISGGESSNQPQHF. The CDR3 region has the DNA TGTGCCATCAGTGGGGGCGAGAGTAGCAATCAGCCCCAGCATTTT.

The rearrangement joins TRBV6-5 to TRBJ2-4; 9 positions match TRBD1. The CDR3 has 13 residues. V shed 6 bases and J 8 bases; nucleotides not matched to a gene: 5. Germline V gives CDR1 MNHEY, CDR2 SVGAGI. CDR3 bases: TGTGCCAGCAGCTGGGACAGGGCGCACATTCAGTACTTC. It specifies CASSWDRAHIQYF.

In the case of this clone: Other nucleotide sequences from this sample produce the same CDR3. The chain uses TRBV19 and TRBJ1-1, with no clear D. The germline CDR1 and CDR2 sequences are LNHDA and SQIVND (reference sequence). Trimming removed 3 bases from V and 1 base from J, with 6 bases in between. The CDR3 has 13 residues. CDR3 DNA: TGTGCCAGTAGTATCCGGGGGAACACTGAAGCTTTCTTT. Translated, it gives CASSIRGNTEAFF.

The genes are TRBV19 and TRBJ2-6, with 8 nucleotides matching TRBD1. The trim removed 10 bases at V and 2 bases at J, leaving 13 bases unmatched. From germline, CDR1 is LNHDA and CDR2 SQIVND (reference sequence). The length of the CDR3 is 17 residues. In DNA, the CDR3 is TGTGCCACAGCGGCAAGGACAGGGTGGACTGGGGCCAACGTCCTGACTTTC. This codes for CATAARTGWTGANVLTF. The full variable domain, its missing parts supplied by reference TRBV19 and TRBJ2-6, is DGGITQSPKYLFRKEGQNVTLSCEQNLNHDAMYWYRQDPGQGLRLIYYSQIVNDFQKGDIAEGYSVSREKKESFPLTVTSAQKNPTAFYLCATAARTGWTGANVLTFGAGSRLTVL.